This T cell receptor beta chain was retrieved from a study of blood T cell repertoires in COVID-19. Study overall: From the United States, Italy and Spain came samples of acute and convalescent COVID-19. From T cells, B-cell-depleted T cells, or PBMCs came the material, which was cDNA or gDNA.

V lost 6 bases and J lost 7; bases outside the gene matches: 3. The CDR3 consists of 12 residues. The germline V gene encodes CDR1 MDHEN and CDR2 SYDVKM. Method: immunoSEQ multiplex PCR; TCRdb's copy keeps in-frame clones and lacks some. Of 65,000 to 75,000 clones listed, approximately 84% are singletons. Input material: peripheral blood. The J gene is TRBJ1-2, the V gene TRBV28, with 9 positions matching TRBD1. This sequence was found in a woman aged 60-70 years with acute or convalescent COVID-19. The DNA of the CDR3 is TGTGCCAGCAGCAGGACAGGGGCTGGCTACACCTTC. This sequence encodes CASSRTGAGYTF.